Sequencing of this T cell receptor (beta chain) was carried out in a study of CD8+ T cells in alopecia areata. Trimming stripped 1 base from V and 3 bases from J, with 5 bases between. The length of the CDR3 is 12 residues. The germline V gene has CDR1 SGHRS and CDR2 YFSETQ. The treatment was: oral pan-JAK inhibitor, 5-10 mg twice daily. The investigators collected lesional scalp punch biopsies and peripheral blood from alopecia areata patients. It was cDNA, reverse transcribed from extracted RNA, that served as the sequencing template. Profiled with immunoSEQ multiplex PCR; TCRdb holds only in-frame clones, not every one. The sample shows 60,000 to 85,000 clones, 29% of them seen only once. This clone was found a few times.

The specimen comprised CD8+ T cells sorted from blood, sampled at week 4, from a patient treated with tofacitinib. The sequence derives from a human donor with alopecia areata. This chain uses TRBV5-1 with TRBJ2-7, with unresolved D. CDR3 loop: CASSLNRYEQYF. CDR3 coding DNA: TGCGCCAGCAGCTTGAACCGCTACGAGCAGTACTTC.